This record concerns one TCR beta chain sequence. The sample comes from a study of kidney transplant recipient with SARS-CoV-2 infection. TCRdb re-analysed the reads in MiXCR, keeping a single row per CDR3 protein. The sample holds 200,000 to 300,000 distinct CDR3 sequences; 25% to 30% are singletons and the top ten take around 6.8%. V was trimmed by 3 bases and J by 6 bases, leaving 12 bases between them. In germline, CDR1 is LNHNV, CDR2 YYDKDF (reference sequence). The CDR3 runs 14 residues. Sequencing used a blood sample, obtained at baseline and around day 120 from a kidney transplant recipient. V and J are TRBV15 and TRBJ1-5; possible D gene TRBD1, 6 bases. This receptor was identified in a male patient aged 25-45 years who had COVID-19 and was a kidney transplant recipient. Some T cells may arise from the graft donor. CDR3 in amino acids: CATSSTGKGQPQHF. CDR3 DNA: TGTGCCACCAGCAGTACAGGGAAGGGTCAGCCCCAGCATTTT.